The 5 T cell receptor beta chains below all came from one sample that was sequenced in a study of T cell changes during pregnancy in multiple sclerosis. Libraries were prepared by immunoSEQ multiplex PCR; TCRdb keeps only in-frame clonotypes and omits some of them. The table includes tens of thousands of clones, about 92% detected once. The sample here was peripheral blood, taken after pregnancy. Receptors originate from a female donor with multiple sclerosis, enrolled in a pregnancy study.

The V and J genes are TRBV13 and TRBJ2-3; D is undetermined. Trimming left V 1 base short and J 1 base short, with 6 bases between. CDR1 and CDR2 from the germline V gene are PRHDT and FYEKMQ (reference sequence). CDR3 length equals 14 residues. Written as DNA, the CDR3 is TGTGCCAGCAGCTTAGCTCGCGGCACAGATACGCAGTATTTT. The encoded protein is CASSLARGTDTQYF.

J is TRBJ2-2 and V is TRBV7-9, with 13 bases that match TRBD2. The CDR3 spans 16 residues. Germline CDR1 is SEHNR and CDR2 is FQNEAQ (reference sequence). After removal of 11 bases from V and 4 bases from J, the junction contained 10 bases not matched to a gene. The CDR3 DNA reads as TGTGCCGGCAAACCGGGACTAGCGGGAACCACCGGGGAGCTGTTTTTT. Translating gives CAGKPGLAGTTGELFF.

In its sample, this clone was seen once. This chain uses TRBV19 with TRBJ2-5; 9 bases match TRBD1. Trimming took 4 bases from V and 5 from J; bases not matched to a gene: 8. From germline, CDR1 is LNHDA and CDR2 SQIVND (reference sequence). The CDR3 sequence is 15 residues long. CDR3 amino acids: CASSTGQGTTETQYF. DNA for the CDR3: TGTGCCAGTAGTACGGGACAGGGAACGACCGAGACCCAGTACTTC. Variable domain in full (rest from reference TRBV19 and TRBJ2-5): DGGITQSPKYLFRKEGQNVTLSCEQNLNHDAMYWYRQDPGQGLRLIYYSQIVNDFQKGDIAEGYSVSREKKESFPLTVTSAQKNPTAFYLCASSTGQGTTETQYFGPGTRLLVL.

The CDR3: CASSPGLAGGETQYF. The CDR3 DNA reads TGTGCCAGCAGCCCAGGACTAGCGGGAGGAGAGACCCAGTACTTC. V usage is TRBV5-4 and J usage is TRBJ2-5, with TRBD2 matching 14 bases. V trimming: 4 bases; J trimming: 4 bases; junction bases outside the gene matches: 3. This CDR3 has 15 amino acids. Germline V gene sequence: CDR1 SGHNT, CDR2 YYREEE (reference sequence).

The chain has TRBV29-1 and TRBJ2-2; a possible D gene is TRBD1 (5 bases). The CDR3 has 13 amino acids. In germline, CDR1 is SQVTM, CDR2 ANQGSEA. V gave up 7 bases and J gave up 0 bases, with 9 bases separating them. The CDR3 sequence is CSARQTNTGELFF. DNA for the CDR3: TGCAGCGCTCGACAGACGAACACCGGGGAGCTGTTTTTT.